This T cell receptor beta chain appears in the sequencing data of a study of T cells in Graves' hyperthyroidism and ophthalmopathy. About the research overall: At initial diagnosis, before any treatment had begun, peripheral blood was obtained.

Amplified TCR beta CDR3 regions derived from RNA transcripts. The primer set for the first-round RT-PCR of the TCR CDR3 was HTBI. TCRdb re-analysed the multiplex PCR reads in MiXCR, keeping a single row per CDR3 protein. The sample shows approximately 700,000 distinct CDR3 sequences, about 17% of them seen only once. From germline, CDR1 is LGHDT and CDR2 YNNKEL (reference sequence). This CDR3 is built from 16 residues. With 4 bases clipped from V and 7 bases from J, the junction kept 7 bases outside the gene matches. The sample holds many counts of this clonotype. Patients between 18 and 65 years old had hyperthyroidism, newly diagnosed and lasting under 2 months. Orbital computed tomography, thyroid ultrasound, serum thyroxine and TRAb, and clinical symptoms together informed the diagnoses. Fresh peripheral blood, around 9.2 ml of it, supplied the PBMCs.

The sequenced sample consisted of blood. The chain has TRBV3-1 and TRBJ2-1, with TRBD2 matching over 13 bases. The receptor was isolated from a man between 18 and 35 years old with Graves' hyperthyroidism. The DNA of the CDR3 is TGTGCCAGCAGCCGGCGACTAGCGGGAGGACAGAATGAGCAGTTCTTC. This encodes CASSRRLAGGQNEQFF.